The 28 T cell receptor beta chains below were found in one sample sequenced in a study of Ad26.COV2.S vaccination and SARS-CoV-2 variants. The repertoire was sequenced with immunoSEQ multiplex PCR; TCRdb's copy has only in-frame clones and lacks some. The table records thousands of clones, 65% to 85% of them present only once. This sample comprised peripheral blood, obtained after recovery from COVID-19. The receptors stem from a human donor who had recovered from COVID-19.

The V and J genes are TRBV7-2 and TRBJ2-2; TRBD1 is a possible D gene (6 bases). The CDR3 covers 16 residues. CDR1 and CDR2 (germline): SGHTA, FQGNSA. V lost 3 bases to trimming and J lost 0 bases, with 11 bases between them. CDR3 region: CASSFGGRSNTGELFF. The CDR3 DNA follows: TGTGCCAGCAGCTTTGGGGGCAGATCGAACACCGGGGAGCTGTTTTTT.

V usage is TRBV10-3 and J usage is TRBJ1-2; D is ambiguous. V was clipped by 4 bases and J by 4 bases, with 13 bases between them. From germline, CDR1 is ENHRY and CDR2 SYGVKD. This CDR3 comprises 14 residues. CDR3 coding DNA: TGTGCCATCAGTGTTGTAGGAGTCGGCTATGGCTACACCTTC. This sequence encodes CAISVVGVGYGYTF.

This clone has a single count. The rearrangement uses TRBV28 and TRBJ2-3; possibly TRBD2 for D (5 bases). The CDR3 has 15 amino acids. V shed 10 bases and J shed 1 base, with 18 bases lying between them. Germline CDR1 and CDR2: MDHEN and SYDVKM. The CDR3 is CATLRDPRGTDTQYF. Written as DNA, the CDR3 is TGTGCCACCCTCCGGGATCCCAGAGGCACAGATACGCAGTATTTT. Using reference TRBV28 and TRBJ2-3 for the parts outside the CDR3, the full variable domain is DVKVTQSSRYLVKRTGEKVFLECVQDMDHENMFWYRQDPGLGLRLIYFSYDVKMKEKGDIPEGYSVSREKKERFSLILESASTNQTSMYLCATLRDPRGTDTQYFGPGTRLTVL.

The chain links TRBV5-4 to TRBJ2-7, with 7 bases identical to TRBD1. The CDR3 loop spans 14 amino acids. Germline V lookup: CDR1 SGHNT, CDR2 YYREEE (reference sequence). V shed 4 bases, J shed 0 bases, and the junction held 4 bases outside the gene matches. CDR3 residues: CASSPNRGSYEQYF. CDR3 DNA sequence: TGTGCCAGCAGCCCAAACAGGGGCTCCTACGAGCAGTACTTC. The entire variable domain, with the rest obtained from reference TRBV5-4 and TRBJ2-7, is as follows: ETGVTQSPTHLIKTRGQQVTLRCSSQSGHNTVSWYQQALGQGPQFIFQYYREEENGRGNFPPRFSGLQFPNYSSELNVNALELDDSALYLCASSPNRGSYEQYFGPGTRLTVT.

In DNA, the CDR3 is TGTGCCAGCAGTAACAGGGGCGCGCTGAACACTGAAGCTTTCTTT. Its translation is CASSNRGALNTEAFF. V usage is TRBV6-2 or TRBV6-3 and J usage is TRBJ1-1, with 7 bases identical to TRBD1. Trimming removed 5 bases from V and 0 bases from J; junction bases left unmatched: 6. The CDR3 consists of 15 residues. Germline V lookup: CDR1 MNHEY, CDR2 SVGEGT.

This rearrangement joins TRBV20-1 to TRBJ2-3; 8 bases are a match to TRBD2. This CDR3 spans 15 amino acids. V dropped 3 bases and J dropped 6; count of bases not matched to a gene: 11. CDR1 is DFQATT and CDR2 is SNEGSKA in the germline V gene (reference sequence). Written as DNA, the CDR3 is TGCAGTGCTAGTCCCATGCGGGAGGATGGGGATACGCAGTATTTT. Translating gives CSASPMREDGDTQYF.

The V gene is TRBV19, the J gene TRBJ2-3; D is possibly TRBD1 (5 bases). V lost 5 bases, J lost 4 bases, and 10 bases lay in between. In germline, CDR1 is LNHDA, CDR2 SQIVND (reference sequence). This CDR3 spans 13 amino acids. CDR3 bases: TGTGCCAGTAGTCCACAGGTTCCAGATACGCAGTATTTT. Residues: CASSPQVPDTQYF.

V and J are TRBV19 and TRBJ1-2, with TRBD1 as a possible D gene (6 bases). The germline gives CDR1 LNHDA, CDR2 SQIVND (reference sequence). The V and J ends lost 3 bases and 9 bases respectively, with 14 bases between them. The CDR3 sequence is 13 residues long. The CDR3, as DNA: TGTGCCAGTAGTATCGGGACATTAAGCAGCTACACCTTC. Protein: CASSIGTLSSYTF.

The chain links TRBV27 to TRBJ2-5; D is ambiguous. CDR1 is MNHEY, CDR2 SMNVEV, per germline (reference sequence). V lost 1 base to trimming and J lost 5 bases, with 8 bases between them. CDR3 length: 13 residues. CDR3 region: CASSLWGQETQYF. Here the CDR3 DNA reads TGTGCCAGCAGTTTATGGGGTCAGGAGACCCAGTACTTC.

CDR3 DNA: TGTGCCAGCAGCTTCCTCGGACAGGGGAGCTACGAGCAGTACTTC. It codes for CASSFLGQGSYEQYF. This chain connects TRBV11-2 to TRBJ2-7; 9 bases are shared with TRBD1. The V gene end was trimmed by 3 bases and the J gene end by 3 bases; junction bases not matched to a gene: 6. This CDR3 is built from 15 residues. Germline values: CDR1 SGHAT, CDR2 FQNNGV.

The DNA for the CDR3 is TGTGCCAGCAGCCCAGCGGGAGGGGGGGATGAGCAGTTCTTC. Translating it yields CASSPAGGGDEQFF. The J gene is TRBJ2-1, the V gene TRBV28, with TRBD2 identical over 10 bases. Germline assignment: CDR1 MDHEN and CDR2 SYDVKM. This CDR3 is 14 amino acids long. Trimming removed 6 bases from V and 8 bases from J; junction bases left unmatched: 7.

V usage is TRBV7-2 and J usage is TRBJ2-5, with D perhaps matching TRBD1 or TRBD2 (5 bases each). Trimming shortened V by 4 bases and J by 5 bases, and 14 bases separated the two germline ends. Germline lookup yields CDR1 SGHTA and CDR2 FQGNSA. The CDR3 sequence is 14 residues long. CDR3 DNA sequence: TGTGCCAGCAGCTACCGGGACCCAGGGGAGACCCAGTACTTC. This codes for CASSYRDPGETQYF.

The chain couples TRBV7-8 to TRBJ2-1; no clear D. The CDR3 sequence is 12 residues long. The V gene lost 4 bases and the J gene lost 10 bases, with 11 bases spanning the gap. Germline CDR1 is SGHVS and CDR2 is FQNEAQ. CDR3 protein: CASSSLGIEQFF. As DNA, the CDR3 is TGTGCCAGCAGCTCGTTAGGGATCGAGCAGTTCTTC.

The chain is built from TRBV6-2 or TRBV6-3 and TRBJ1-2; 11 bases fit TRBD1. This CDR3 is built from 17 residues. Looked up from germline, CDR1 is MNHEY and CDR2 is SVGEGT. Germline trimming cut 5 bases from V and 0 bases from J; bases unmatched to any gene: 8. Here the CDR3 reads CASSEWTGGDPNYGYTF. CDR3 in DNA: TGTGCCAGCAGTGAGTGGACAGGGGGCGATCCTAACTATGGCTACACCTTC.

This chain joins TRBV28 and TRBJ2-3; D may be TRBD1 or TRBD2 (6 bases each). This CDR3 comprises 15 residues. The V gene lost 4 bases and the J gene lost 5 bases, with 16 bases spanning the gap. Germline CDR1 MDHEN, CDR2 SYDVKM. The DNA of the CDR3 is TGTGCCAGCAGTTCCGAGGGGGGTCCTGAAGATACGCAGTATTTT. This encodes CASSSEGGPEDTQYF.

This clone was recorded once. The rearrangement joins TRBV6-6 to TRBJ1-1; TRBD1 is a possible D gene (5 bases). The CDR3 consists of 12 residues. The V end was cut by 5 bases, the J end by 9 bases, with 13 bases between. CDR1 and CDR2 from the germline V gene are MNHNY and SVGAGI (reference sequence). CDR3 residues: CASSKDTDQAFF. The CDR3 DNA sequence: TGTGCCAGCAGTAAGGACACCGATCAAGCTTTCTTT.

This clone has more than one count but fewer than ten. This chain connects TRBV7-2 to TRBJ2-1, with D perhaps TRBD1 (6 bases). The CDR3 consists of 13 residues. The germline V and J ends were trimmed by 5 bases and 5 bases, with 10 bases remaining between them. Germline V CDR1 and CDR2: SGHTA, FQGNSA. The CDR3 coding sequence is TGTGCCAGCAGCCTAAACAGGGACAATGAGCAGTTCTTC. This translates into CASSLNRDNEQFF.

A few counts support this clone. The genes are TRBV27 and TRBJ2-3; the D gene is possibly TRBD2 (6 bases). CDR3 length equals 17 residues. Trimming removed 4 bases from V and 0 bases from J, with 17 bases in between. Germline V gene lookup returns CDR1 MNHEY and CDR2 SMNVEV (reference sequence). The CDR3 loop is CASSSFPGVTSTDTQYF. DNA of the CDR3: TGTGCCAGCAGTTCCTTCCCGGGGGTGACTAGCACAGATACGCAGTATTTT.

The V and J genes are TRBV5-1 and TRBJ2-2, with 11 bases that match TRBD1. The CDR3 runs to 17 residues. The V gene end was trimmed by 3 bases and the J gene end by 5 bases; junction bases not matched to a gene: 9. The germline V gene encodes CDR1 SGHRS and CDR2 YFSETQ. DNA of the CDR3: TGCGCCAGCAGCTACCACGGGACAGGGGGAGGTACCGGGGAGCTGTTTTTT. Translated: CASSYHGTGGGTGELFF.

J is TRBJ2-3 and V is TRBV10-3; 12 bases line up with TRBD2. The CDR3 totals 16 residues. The germline V gene has CDR1 ENHRY and CDR2 SYGVKD. V lost 2 bases, J lost 5 bases, and 5 bases stayed unmatched. This CDR3 is CAISETSGGSVDTQYF. Written as DNA, the CDR3 is TGTGCCATCAGTGAGACTAGCGGGGGGTCGGTAGATACGCAGTATTTT.

The chain carries TRBV7-2 and TRBJ1-1; 7 nucleotides align to TRBD1. Germline V gene data show CDR1 as SGHTA and CDR2 as FQGNSA. This CDR3 has 13 amino acids. V lost 11 bases and J lost 3; bases outside the gene matches: 9. The CDR3 coding sequence is TGTGCCGCGGCGAGGGGGCCGGACACTGAAGCTTTCTTT. Translation gives CAAARGPDTEAFF.

The chain combines TRBV6-2 or TRBV6-3 with TRBJ2-7; D ambiguous. The V gene's germline CDR1 is MNHEY and CDR2 SVGEGT. Trimming took off 5 bases at V and 7 bases at J, with 18 bases between the two ends. This CDR3 spans 14 amino acids. CDR3 sequence: CASSTPAASLEQYF. The DNA for the CDR3 is TGTGCCAGCAGTACCCCCGCGGCCTCCTTGGAGCAGTACTTC.

The chain carries TRBV27 and TRBJ1-2; D is uncertain. This CDR3 is 15 amino acids long. Germline V gene data show CDR1 as MNHEY and CDR2 as SMNVEV (reference sequence). The V end lost 3 bases, the J end lost 0 bases, and 11 bases lay between the germline ends. CDR3 bases: TGTGCCAGCAGTTTTGGAGGTTATACTAACTATGGCTACACCTTC. This translates into CASSFGGYTNYGYTF.

In the case of this clone: At one end, the junction sequence differs from germline, possibly due to a read error. The chain couples TRBV29-1 to TRBJ1-2; TRBD1 matches at 12 bases. This CDR3 spans 16 amino acids. Per the germline V gene, CDR1 is SQVTM and CDR2 is ANQGSEA. The CDR3: CCVGLPGQGADYGYTF. In DNA form, the CDR3 reads TGCTGCGTTGGATTGCCGGGACAGGGGGCTGACTATGGCTACACCTTC.

V usage is TRBV12-5 and J usage is TRBJ2-3; tentative D call: TRBD2 (7 bases). V was shortened by 4 bases and J by 8 bases, with 19 bases between the two germline ends. The CDR3 contains 15 residues. The germline gives CDR1 LGHNT, CDR2 FRNRAP. The CDR3 loop reads CASGSRGGGFGTQYF. Written as DNA, the CDR3 is TGTGCTAGTGGTTCCCGGGGCGGGGGCTTCGGTACGCAGTATTTT.

The rearrangement links TRBV5-4 to TRBJ2-7, with D hard to call. This CDR3 comprises 12 residues. CDR1 is SGHNT, CDR2 YYREEE, per germline (reference sequence). The V and J ends lost 0 bases and 6 bases respectively, with 7 bases between them. The CDR3 reads CASSLDFGEQYF. The CDR3 DNA reads as TGTGCCAGCAGCTTGGATTTCGGCGAGCAGTACTTC.

The chain has TRBV5-1 and TRBJ1-3; 8 bases match TRBD1. The CDR3 spans 15 residues. Germline-derived CDR1 and CDR2 are SGHRS and YFSETQ. Trimming took 6 bases from V and 5 from J; bases not matched to a gene: 10. CDR3 sequence (DNA): TGCGCCAGCACCCACGGGACAGGAACGAGAAACACCATATATTTT. Its translation: CASTHGTGTRNTIYF.

The chain uses TRBV28 and TRBJ1-2; 9 bases match TRBD1. In germline, CDR1 is MDHEN, CDR2 SYDVKM. The V and J ends lost 6 bases and 13 bases, in that order; junction bases with no gene match: 6. This CDR3 contains 11 residues. The DNA of the CDR3 is TGTGCCAGCAGGGGGGACAGGGAGCCCACCTTC. This encodes CASRGDREPTF.